A single sample is the source of the 20 T cell receptor beta chains below, sequenced in a study of blood T cell repertoires in COVID-19. Some clones are missing from TCRdb's copy, which holds only in-frame ones; the method was immunoSEQ multiplex PCR. The top ten hold 5.5% to 6.5% of the sample, which has fewer than 250,000 clones, approximately 85% seen once. Material: peripheral blood. Receptors were obtained from a woman aged 80 or older with COVID-19, enrolled during active disease.

The J gene is TRBJ2-5, the V gene TRBV11-2, with 13 bases that match TRBD2. V lost 5 bases to trimming and J lost 5 bases; unmatched junction nucleotides: 8. This CDR3 has 16 residues. Germline-derived CDR1 and CDR2 are SGHAT and FQNNGV. CDR3 nucleotides: TGTGCCAGCAGCAAGGGGACTAGCGGGGCTGGGGAGACCCAGTACTTC. Protein product: CASSKGTSGAGETQYF. Looking up the rest from reference TRBV11-2 and TRBJ2-5 gives the full variable domain: EAGVAQSPRYKIIEKRQSVAFWCNPISGHATLYWYQQILGQGPKLLIQFQNNGVVDDSQLPKDRFSAERLKGVDSTLKIQPAKLEDSAVYLCASSKGTSGAGETQYFGPGTRLLVL.

The chain links TRBV18 to TRBJ1-6; maybe TRBD1 (5 bases). The CDR3 runs 16 residues. The V end was cut by 1 base, the J end by 7 bases, with 14 bases between. CDR1 KGHSH and CDR2 LQKENI come from the germline V gene. In nucleotides, the CDR3 is TGTGCCAGCTCACCACTCCGAATTGGGGCCAATTCACCCCTCCACTTT. Translated: CASSPLRIGANSPLHF. The complete variable domain, with remaining parts taken from reference TRBV18 and TRBJ1-6, reads NAGVMQNPRHLVRRRGQEARLRCSPMKGHSHVYWYRQLPEEGLKFMVYLQKENIIDESGMPKERFSAEFPKEGPSILRIQQVVRGDSAAYFCASSPLRIGANSPLHFGNGTRLTVT.

The chain joins TRBV30 to TRBJ1-1; weak D call: TRBD1 (5 bases). This CDR3 contains 13 residues. V lost 4 bases to trimming and J lost 1 base, with 10 bases between them. Per the germline V gene, CDR1 is GTSNPN and CDR2 is SVGIG (reference sequence). In nucleotides, the CDR3 is TGTGCCTGGACGCGGCAGGGGAACACTGAAGCTTTCTTT. It is translated as CAWTRQGNTEAFF. Drawing the rest from reference TRBV30 and TRBJ1-1, the complete variable domain is SQTIHQWPATLVQPVGSPLSLECTVEGTSNPNLYWYRQAAGRGLQLLFYSVGIGQISSEVPQNLSASRPQDRQFILSSKKLLLSDSGFYLCAWTRQGNTEAFFGQGTRLTVV.

The chain recombines TRBV12-2 with TRBJ2-3; the tabulated D call, TRBD2, remains unverified against the DNA. TRBV12-2 is recorded as a pseudogene. This CDR3 is 16 amino acids long. CDR3: CASRHEGLAGTDTQYF. In DNA, the CDR3 is TGTGCAAGTCGCCATGAGGGACTAGCGGGGACAGATACGCAGTATTTT.

This chain connects TRBV9 to TRBJ1-1; TRBD1 matches at 10 bases. Germline V gene data show CDR1 as SGDLS and CDR2 as YYNGEE. The CDR3 length is 15 residues. Unmatched junction bases numbered 7, after V lost 1 base and J lost 7 bases. The CDR3 bases are TGTGCCAGCAGCGTAACGGACAGGGGGTTTGGTGAAGCTTTCTTT. Translated, it gives CASSVTDRGFGEAFF.

This sequence joins TRBV27 and TRBJ2-1; no firm D call. The CDR3 loop spans 14 amino acids. Trimming took 0 bases from V and 7 from J, leaving 10 bases between them. Germline assignment: CDR1 MNHEY and CDR2 SMNVEV (reference sequence). CDR3: CASSLSISSNEQFF. The CDR3 DNA reads as TGTGCCAGCAGTTTATCGATTAGTTCAAATGAGCAGTTCTTC.

In this sample, this clone turned up a few times. This rearrangement joins TRBV5-8 to TRBJ1-2, with D perhaps TRBD1 (5 bases). The CDR3 is 14 amino acids. The V end was cut by 1 base, the J end by 7 bases, with 14 bases between. Germline values: CDR1 SGHTS, CDR2 YDEGEE. Here the CDR3 reads CASSLPGRNGGYTF. CDR3 DNA sequence: TGTGCCAGCAGCTTGCCAGGGCGGAATGGTGGCTACACCTTC.

This chain uses TRBV7-9 with TRBJ1-2; TRBD1 aligns across 7 bases. Germline V gives CDR1 SEHNR, CDR2 FQNEAQ (reference sequence). V was clipped by 1 base and J by 8 bases; unmatched bases: 10. This CDR3 is built from 15 residues. CDR3 bases: TGTGCCAGCAGCTTAGAGGGGGCGGACCTAGGCGGCTACACCTTC. Amino acids: CASSLEGADLGGYTF.

The rearrangement uses TRBV6-5 and TRBJ1-2; the D gene is possibly TRBD1 (5 bases). Germline V CDR1 and CDR2: MNHEY, SVGAGI. The length of the CDR3 is 12 residues. V was shortened by 5 bases and J by 8 bases, with 12 bases between the two germline ends. This CDR3 is CASSLQGRGYTF. The CDR3 DNA sequence: TGTGCCAGCAGTCTGCAGGGTCGAGGCTACACCTTC.

The chain carries TRBV6-5 and TRBJ1-5; D possibly corresponds to TRBD1 (5 bases). The V gene lost 2 bases and the J gene lost 2 bases, with 10 bases spanning the gap. The CDR3 is 15 residues long. The germline CDR1 and CDR2 sequences are MNHEY and SVGAGI. CDR3 DNA sequence: TGTGCCAGCAGTTACAGACCGGGGGGCAATCAGCCCCAGCATTTT. It codes for CASSYRPGGNQPQHF.

V usage is TRBV27 and J usage is TRBJ1-4; 9 bases fit TRBD1. CDR1 MNHEY and CDR2 SMNVEV come from the germline V gene (reference sequence). The CDR3 is made up of 16 amino acids. The junction had 8 bases not matched to a gene; V was cut back by 4 bases and J by 5 bases. The DNA of the CDR3 is TGTGCCAGCAGTTCCCGGACGACAGGGGGAAATGAAAAACTGTTTTTT. It encodes CASSSRTTGGNEKLFF.

The rearrangement joins TRBV5-4 to TRBJ2-2; 7 positions match TRBD1. Germline V CDR1 and CDR2: SGHNT, YYREEE (reference sequence). The length of the CDR3 is 15 residues. The V segment lost 2 bases and the J segment 1 base; nucleotides outside the gene matches: 2. The CDR3 region has the DNA TGTGCCAGCAGCTTACAGGGGAGGAACACCGGGGAGCTGTTTTTT. This encodes CASSLQGRNTGELFF. Together with reference TRBV5-4 and TRBJ2-2, the CDR3 gives the full variable domain: ETGVTQSPTHLIKTRGQQVTLRCSSQSGHNTVSWYQQALGQGPQFIFQYYREEENGRGNFPPRFSGLQFPNYSSELNVNALELDDSALYLCASSLQGRNTGELFFGEGSRLTVL.

V and J are TRBV7-2 and TRBJ2-2; no firm D call. Germline CDR1 and CDR2: SGHTA and FQGNSA. The germline V and J ends were trimmed by 4 bases and 4 bases, with 10 bases remaining between them. This CDR3 is 14 amino acids long. CDR3 region: CASSSRPGTGELFF. CDR3 nucleotide sequence: TGTGCCAGCAGCTCCAGGCCAGGCACCGGGGAGCTGTTTTTT.

The gene calls are TRBV2 and TRBJ1-4; no clear D. CDR3 size: 14 residues. The germline V gene encodes CDR1 SNHLY and CDR2 FYNNEI. V gave up 5 bases and J gave up 3 bases, with 10 bases separating them. The CDR3 DNA sequence: TGTGCCAGCAGTTACGGGTCGGCTAATGAAAAACTGTTTTTT. Protein: CASSYGSANEKLFF.

This sequence joins TRBV7-3 and TRBJ1-3; unclear D gene. Per germline, CDR1 SGHTA and CDR2 FQGTGA. The CDR3 is 15 residues long. Trimming took off 4 bases at V and 0 bases at J, with 10 bases between the two ends. The CDR3 DNA follows: TGTGCCAGCAGCTCGGACTCCAGCTCTGGAAACACCATATATTTT. Its protein is CASSSDSSSGNTIYF.

The V and J genes are TRBV5-1 and TRBJ1-4; 7 bases agree with TRBD1. This CDR3 has 15 amino acids. Germline loops: CDR1 SGHRS, CDR2 YFSETQ. V was clipped by 3 bases and J by 8 bases; unmatched bases: 10. The CDR3 bases are TGCGCCAGCAGCTCGACAGGGTACGCGGACGAAAAACTGTTTTTT. Translation: CASSSTGYADEKLFF.

The rearrangement links TRBV7-9 to TRBJ2-7, with TRBD1 matching over 7 bases. V lost 2 bases, J lost 0 bases, and 1 base stayed unmatched. CDR1 is SEHNR and CDR2 is FQNEAQ in the germline V gene (reference sequence). CDR3 length: 14 amino acids. CDR3 loop: CASSLTGDSYEQYF. CDR3 nucleotide sequence: TGTGCCAGCAGCTTAACAGGGGACTCCTACGAGCAGTACTTC.

The rearrangement joins TRBV28 to TRBJ1-2, with 8 bases identical to TRBD1. CDR3 length equals 13 residues. The ends lost 5 bases at V and 4 bases at J; junction bases unmatched: 3. CDR1 is MDHEN and CDR2 is SYDVKM in the germline V gene. CDR3 in DNA: TGTGCCAGCAGTATCGGACAGGGCTATGGCTACACCTTC. It encodes CASSIGQGYGYTF.

This clone was seen a few times. This rearrangement joins TRBV11-2 to TRBJ2-3; TRBD2 is a possible D gene (7 bases). The CDR3 is 16 residues long. The V end lost 1 base, the J end lost 6 bases, and 17 bases lay between the germline ends. The germline V gene has CDR1 SGHAT and CDR2 FQNNGV. The CDR3 sequence is CASSLVAAGAWDTQYF. The CDR3 DNA reads as TGTGCCAGCAGCTTAGTGGCGGCGGGGGCCTGGGATACGCAGTATTTT.

The rearrangement uses TRBV30 and TRBJ1-6; D might be TRBD1 (5 bases). V was clipped by 1 base and J by 6 bases, with 10 bases between them. Germline-derived CDR1 and CDR2 are GTSNPN and SVGIG (reference sequence). The CDR3 totals 14 residues. The CDR3 DNA reads TGTGCCTGGAGTGGCGGACATCCTAATTCACCCCTCCACTTT. This codes for CAWSGGHPNSPLHF.